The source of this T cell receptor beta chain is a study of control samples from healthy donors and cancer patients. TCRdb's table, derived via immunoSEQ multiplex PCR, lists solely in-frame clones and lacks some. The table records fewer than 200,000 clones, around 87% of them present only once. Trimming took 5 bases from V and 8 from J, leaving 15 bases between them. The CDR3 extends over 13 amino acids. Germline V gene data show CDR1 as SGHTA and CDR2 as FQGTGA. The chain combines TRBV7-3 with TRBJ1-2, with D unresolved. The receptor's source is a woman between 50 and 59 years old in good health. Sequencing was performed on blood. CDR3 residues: CASSKTLSSGYTF. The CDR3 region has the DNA TGTGCCAGCAGCAAGACACTCTCCTCCGGCTACACCTTC.